The present entry profiles one TCR beta chain with its context. No antigen is known for it. Ophthalmopathic donors had moderate-to-severe activity, CAS ≥3 and NOSPECS ≥4, with disease that had lasted under 3 months. Patients with other autoimmune diseases, uncontrolled infections, pregnancy or lactation were excluded. The sample is drawn from a study of Graves' ophthalmopathy and Graves' hyperthyroidism. Findings of the study overall: Detected in blood as well were most expanded thyroid clonotypes with frequency above 0.001. Ophthalmopathy versus stable hyperthyroidism: 13-signature model gave 87.88% sensitivity, approximately 80% specificity.

The CDR3 loop spans 15 amino acids. CDR1 and CDR2 from the germline V gene are SGHVS and FQNEAQ. After removal of 6 bases from V and 8 bases from J, the junction contained 8 bases not matched to a gene. Transcripts of RNA were the source for amplifying TCR beta CDR3 regions. First-round RT-PCR relied on HTBI primers, and a second-round multiplex PCR came next. TCRdb independently ran MiXCR on the multiplex PCR reads; one entry per CDR3 protein. This table holds under 350,000 distinct CDR3 sequences, roughly a sixth found once. The receptor comes from an adult man with Graves' ophthalmopathy. Sequences were obtained from peripheral blood. The gene calls are TRBV7-8 and TRBJ1-6; 9 nucleotides line up with TRBD1. In DNA form, the CDR3 reads TGTGCCAGCAGAGAGGGACAGGGTCGGGATTCACCCCTCCACTTT. This sequence encodes CASREGQGRDSPLHF.